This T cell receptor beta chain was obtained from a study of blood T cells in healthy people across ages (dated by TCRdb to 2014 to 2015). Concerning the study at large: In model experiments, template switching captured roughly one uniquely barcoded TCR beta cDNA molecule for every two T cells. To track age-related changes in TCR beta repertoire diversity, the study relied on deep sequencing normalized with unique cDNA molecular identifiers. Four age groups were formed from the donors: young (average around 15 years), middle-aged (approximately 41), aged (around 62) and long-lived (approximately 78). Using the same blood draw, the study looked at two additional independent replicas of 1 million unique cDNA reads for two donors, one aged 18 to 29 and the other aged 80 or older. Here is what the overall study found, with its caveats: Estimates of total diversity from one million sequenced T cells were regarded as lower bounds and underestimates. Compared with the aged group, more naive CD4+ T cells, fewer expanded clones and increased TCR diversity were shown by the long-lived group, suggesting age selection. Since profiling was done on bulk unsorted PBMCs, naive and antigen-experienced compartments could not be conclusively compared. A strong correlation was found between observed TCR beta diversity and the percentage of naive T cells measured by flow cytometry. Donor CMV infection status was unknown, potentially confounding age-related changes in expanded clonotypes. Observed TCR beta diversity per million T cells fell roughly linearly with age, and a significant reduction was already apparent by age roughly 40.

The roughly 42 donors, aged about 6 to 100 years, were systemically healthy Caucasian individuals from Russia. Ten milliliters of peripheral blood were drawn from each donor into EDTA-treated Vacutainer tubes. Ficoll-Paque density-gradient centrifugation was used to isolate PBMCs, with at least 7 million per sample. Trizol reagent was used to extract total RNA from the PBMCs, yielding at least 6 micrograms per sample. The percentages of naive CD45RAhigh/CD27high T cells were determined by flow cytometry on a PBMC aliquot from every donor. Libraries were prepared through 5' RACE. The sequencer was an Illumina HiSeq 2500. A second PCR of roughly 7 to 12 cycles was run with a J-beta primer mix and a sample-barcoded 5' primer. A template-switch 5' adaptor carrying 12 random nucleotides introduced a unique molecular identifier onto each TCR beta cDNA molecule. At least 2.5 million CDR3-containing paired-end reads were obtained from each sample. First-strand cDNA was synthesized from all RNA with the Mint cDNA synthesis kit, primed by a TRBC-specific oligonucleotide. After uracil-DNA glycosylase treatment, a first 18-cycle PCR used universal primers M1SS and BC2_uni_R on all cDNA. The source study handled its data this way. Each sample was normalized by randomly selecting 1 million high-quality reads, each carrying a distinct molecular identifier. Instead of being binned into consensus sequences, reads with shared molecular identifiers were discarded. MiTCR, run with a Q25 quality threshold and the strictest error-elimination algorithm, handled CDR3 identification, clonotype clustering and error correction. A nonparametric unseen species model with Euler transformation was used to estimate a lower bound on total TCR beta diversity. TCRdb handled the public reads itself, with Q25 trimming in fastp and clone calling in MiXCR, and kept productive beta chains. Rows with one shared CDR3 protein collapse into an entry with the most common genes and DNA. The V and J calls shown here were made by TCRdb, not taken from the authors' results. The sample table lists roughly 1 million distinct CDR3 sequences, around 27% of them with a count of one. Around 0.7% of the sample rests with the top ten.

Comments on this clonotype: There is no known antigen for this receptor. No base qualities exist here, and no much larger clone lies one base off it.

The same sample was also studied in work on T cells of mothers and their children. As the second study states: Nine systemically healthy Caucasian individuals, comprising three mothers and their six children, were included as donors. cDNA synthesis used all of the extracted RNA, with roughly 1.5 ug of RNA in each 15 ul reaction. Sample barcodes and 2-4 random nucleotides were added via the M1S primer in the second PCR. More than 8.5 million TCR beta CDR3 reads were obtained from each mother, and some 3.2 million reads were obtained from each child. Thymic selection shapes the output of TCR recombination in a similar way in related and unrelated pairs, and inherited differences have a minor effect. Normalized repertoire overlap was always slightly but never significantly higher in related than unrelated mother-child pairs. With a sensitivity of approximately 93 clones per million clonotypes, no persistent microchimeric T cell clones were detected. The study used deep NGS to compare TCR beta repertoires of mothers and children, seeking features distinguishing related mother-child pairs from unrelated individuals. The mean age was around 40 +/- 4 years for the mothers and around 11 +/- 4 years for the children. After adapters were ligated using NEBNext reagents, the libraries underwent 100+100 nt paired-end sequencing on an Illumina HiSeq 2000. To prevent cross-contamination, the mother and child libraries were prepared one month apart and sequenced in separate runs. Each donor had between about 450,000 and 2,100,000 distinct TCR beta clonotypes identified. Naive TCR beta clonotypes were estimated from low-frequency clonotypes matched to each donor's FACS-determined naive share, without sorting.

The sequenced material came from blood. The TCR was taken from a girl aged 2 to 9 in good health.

The nucleotide sequence is TGTGCCAGCAGTCCTTATGACAGAAGCTACGAGCAGTACTTC. This sequence encodes CASSPYDRSYEQYF. The rearrangement joined TRBV6-1 to TRBJ2-7; the best D guess is TRBD1, with 5 bases matching. The CDR3 measures 14 amino acids from cysteine to phenylalanine. Of the read, only the CDR3 DNA is kept; its 42 bases are in frame from base 1. CDR1 MNHNS and CDR2 SASEGT were looked up in the germline V gene. Trimming at the junction amounts to 5 bases on V and 3 bases on J, and the germline ends lie 14 bases apart.